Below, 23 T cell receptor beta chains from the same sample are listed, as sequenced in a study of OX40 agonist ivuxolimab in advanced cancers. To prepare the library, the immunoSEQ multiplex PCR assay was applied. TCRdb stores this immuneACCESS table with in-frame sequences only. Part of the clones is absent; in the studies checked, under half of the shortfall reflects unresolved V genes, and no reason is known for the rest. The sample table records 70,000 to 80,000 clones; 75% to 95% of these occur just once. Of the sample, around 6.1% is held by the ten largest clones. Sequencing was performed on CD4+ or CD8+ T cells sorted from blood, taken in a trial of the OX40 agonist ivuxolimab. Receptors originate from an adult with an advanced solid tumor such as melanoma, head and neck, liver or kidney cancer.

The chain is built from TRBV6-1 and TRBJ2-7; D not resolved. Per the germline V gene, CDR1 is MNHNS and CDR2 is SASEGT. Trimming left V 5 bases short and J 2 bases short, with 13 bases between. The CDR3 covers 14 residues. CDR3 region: CASSPRQSPYEQYF. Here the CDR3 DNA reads TGTGCCAGCAGTCCCCGCCAGTCCCCCTACGAGCAGTACTTC.

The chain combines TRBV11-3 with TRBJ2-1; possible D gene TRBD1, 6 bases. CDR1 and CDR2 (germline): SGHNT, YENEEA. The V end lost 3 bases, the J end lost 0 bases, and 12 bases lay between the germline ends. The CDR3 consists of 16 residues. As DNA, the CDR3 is TGTGCCAGCAGCTTGGACAGCGTTAGCTCCTACAATGAGCAGTTCTTC. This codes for CASSLDSVSSYNEQFF.

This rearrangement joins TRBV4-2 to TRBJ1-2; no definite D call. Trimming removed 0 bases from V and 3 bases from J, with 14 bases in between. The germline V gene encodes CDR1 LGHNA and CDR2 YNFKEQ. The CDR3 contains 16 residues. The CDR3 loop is CASSQEALSQYYGYTF. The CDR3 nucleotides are TGTGCCAGCAGCCAAGAAGCCCTCTCCCAGTACTATGGCTACACCTTC.

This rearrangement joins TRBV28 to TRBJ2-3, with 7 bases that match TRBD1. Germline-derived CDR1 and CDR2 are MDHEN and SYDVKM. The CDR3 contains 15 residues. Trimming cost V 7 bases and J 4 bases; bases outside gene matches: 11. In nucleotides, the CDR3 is TGTGCCAGCACCTTAGGGGTCAGGGGGTCAGATACGCAGTATTTT. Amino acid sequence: CASTLGVRGSDTQYF.

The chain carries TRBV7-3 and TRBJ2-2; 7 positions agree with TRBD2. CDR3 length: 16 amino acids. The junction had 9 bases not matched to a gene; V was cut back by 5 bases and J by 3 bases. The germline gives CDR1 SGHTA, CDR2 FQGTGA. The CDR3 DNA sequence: TGTGCCAGCAGCCCCTTCGGGCGGGAGTACACCGGGGAGCTGTTTTTT. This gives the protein CASSPFGREYTGELFF.

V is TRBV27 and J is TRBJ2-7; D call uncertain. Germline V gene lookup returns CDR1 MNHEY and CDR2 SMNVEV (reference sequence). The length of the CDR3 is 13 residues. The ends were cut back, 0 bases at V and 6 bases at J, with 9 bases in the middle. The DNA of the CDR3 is TGTGCCAGCAGTTTATCGTCACATGTCGAGCAGTACTTC. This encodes CASSLSSHVEQYF.

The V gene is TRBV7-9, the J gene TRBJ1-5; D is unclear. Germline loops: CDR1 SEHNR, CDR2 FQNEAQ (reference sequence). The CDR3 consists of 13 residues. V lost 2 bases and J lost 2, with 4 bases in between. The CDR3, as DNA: TGTGCCAGCAGCTTAAGTGGCAATCAGCCCCAGCATTTT. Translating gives CASSLSGNQPQHF. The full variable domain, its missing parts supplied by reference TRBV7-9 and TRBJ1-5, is DTGVSQNPRHKITKRGQNVTFRCDPISEHNRLYWYRQTLGQGPEFLTYFQNEAQLEKSRLLSDRFSAERPKGSFSTLEIQRTEQGDSAMYLCASSLSGNQPQHFGDGTRLSIL.

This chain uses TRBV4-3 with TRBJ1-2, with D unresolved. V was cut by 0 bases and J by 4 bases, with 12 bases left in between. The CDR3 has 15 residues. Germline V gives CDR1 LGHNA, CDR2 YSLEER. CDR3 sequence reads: CASSQDRADPYGYTF. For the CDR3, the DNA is TGCGCCAGCAGCCAAGATAGGGCGGACCCCTATGGCTACACCTTC.

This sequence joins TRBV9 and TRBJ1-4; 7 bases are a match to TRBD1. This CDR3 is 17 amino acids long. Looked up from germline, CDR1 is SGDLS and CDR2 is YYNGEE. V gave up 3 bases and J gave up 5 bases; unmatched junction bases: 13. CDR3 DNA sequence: TGTGCCAGCAGCGCCGAGCCGGACGTCAGGGGGAATGAAAAACTGTTTTTT. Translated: CASSAEPDVRGNEKLFF.

For the CDR3, the DNA is TGTGCTAGTGGCGGCTCTGTGGGACACCTAAACTATGGCTACACCTTC. Translated: CASGGSVGHLNYGYTF. The rearrangement joins TRBV12-5 to TRBJ1-2; perhaps TRBD1 as D (6 bases). The ends were cut back, 6 bases at V and 2 bases at J, with 19 bases in the middle. The CDR3 runs 16 residues. Germline V gene data show CDR1 as LGHNT and CDR2 as FRNRAP.

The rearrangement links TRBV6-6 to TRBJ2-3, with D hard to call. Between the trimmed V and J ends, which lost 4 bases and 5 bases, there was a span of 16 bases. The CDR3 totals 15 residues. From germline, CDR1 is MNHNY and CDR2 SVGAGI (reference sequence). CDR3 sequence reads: CASSLYLRPEDTQYF. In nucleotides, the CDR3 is TGTGCCAGCAGTTTGTACTTAAGGCCTGAAGATACGCAGTATTTT.

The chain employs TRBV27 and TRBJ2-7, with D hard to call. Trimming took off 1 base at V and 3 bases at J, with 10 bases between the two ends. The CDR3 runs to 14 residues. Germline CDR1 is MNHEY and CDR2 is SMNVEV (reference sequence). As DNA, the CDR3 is TGTGCCAGCAGTTTATACCGACATTTCTACGAGCAGTACTTC. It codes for CASSLYRHFYEQYF.

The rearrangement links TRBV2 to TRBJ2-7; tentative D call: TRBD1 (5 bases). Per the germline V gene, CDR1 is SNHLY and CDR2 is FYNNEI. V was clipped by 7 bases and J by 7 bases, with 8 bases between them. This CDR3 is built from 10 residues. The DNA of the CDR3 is TGTGCCAGCAACGGACATGAGCAGTACTTC. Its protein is CASNGHEQYF. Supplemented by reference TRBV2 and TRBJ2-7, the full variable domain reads EPEVTQTPSHQVTQMGQEVILRCVPISNHLYFYWYRQILGQKVEFLVSFYNNEISEKSEIFDDQFSVERPDGSNFTLKIRSTKLEDSAMYFCASNGHEQYFGPGTRLTVT.

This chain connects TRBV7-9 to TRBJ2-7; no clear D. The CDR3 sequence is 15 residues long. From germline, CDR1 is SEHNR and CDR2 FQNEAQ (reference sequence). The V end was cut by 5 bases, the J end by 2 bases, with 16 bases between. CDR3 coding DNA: TGTGCCAGCAGCCCCCGGGCCCAGAGCCCCTACGAGCAGTACTTC. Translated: CASSPRAQSPYEQYF.

The CDR3 here is CASSSRTGGSYNEQFF. CDR3 sequence (DNA): TGTGCCAGCAGTTCCAGGACAGGGGGCTCCTACAATGAGCAGTTCTTC. The V and J genes are TRBV11-3 and TRBJ2-1, with 10 bases lining up with TRBD1. V dropped 6 bases and J dropped 0; count of bases not matched to a gene: 5. CDR1 and CDR2 from the germline V gene are SGHNT and YENEEA. The CDR3 is 16 amino acids.

The CDR3 DNA follows: TGTGCCAGCAGCTTGGTTATGGCTGAGCAGTTCTTC. Protein sequence: CASSLVMAEQFF. The chain uses TRBV5-8 and TRBJ2-1, with D unclear. There are 12 residues in the CDR3. Germline CDR1 and CDR2: SGHTS and YDEGEE. The V and J ends lost 0 bases and 9 bases respectively, with 7 bases between them.

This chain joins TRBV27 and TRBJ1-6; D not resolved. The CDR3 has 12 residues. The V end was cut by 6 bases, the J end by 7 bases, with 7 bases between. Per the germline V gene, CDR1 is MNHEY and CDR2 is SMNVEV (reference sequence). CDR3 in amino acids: CASRTGNSPLHF. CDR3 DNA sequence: TGTGCCAGCAGGACGGGGAATTCACCCCTCCACTTT.

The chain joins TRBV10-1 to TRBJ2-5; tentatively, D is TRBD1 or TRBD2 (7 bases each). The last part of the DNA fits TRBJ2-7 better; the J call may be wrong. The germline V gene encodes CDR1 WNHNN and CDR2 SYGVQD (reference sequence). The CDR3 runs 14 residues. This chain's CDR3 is CATRGRASSYEQYF. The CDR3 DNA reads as TGCGCCACCAGGGGGAGGGCTTCCTCCTACGAGCAGTACTTC.

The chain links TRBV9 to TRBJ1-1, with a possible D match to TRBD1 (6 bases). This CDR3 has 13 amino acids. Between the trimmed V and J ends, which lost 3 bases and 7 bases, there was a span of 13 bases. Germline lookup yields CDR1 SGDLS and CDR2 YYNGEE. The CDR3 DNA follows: TGTGCCAGCAGCGCCGAGGGGGATATTGAAGCTTTCTTT. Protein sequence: CASSAEGDIEAFF.

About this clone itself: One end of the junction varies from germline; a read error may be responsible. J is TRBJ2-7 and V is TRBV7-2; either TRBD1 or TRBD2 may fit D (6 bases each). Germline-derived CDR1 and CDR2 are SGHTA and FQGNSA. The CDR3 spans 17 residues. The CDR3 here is CASSLGRQGSFIYEQYF. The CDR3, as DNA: TGTGCCAGCAGTTTAGGGAGGCAGGGGTCCTTCATCTACGAGCAGTACTTC. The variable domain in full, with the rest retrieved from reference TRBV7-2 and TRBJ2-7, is GAGVSQSPSNKVTEKGKDVELRCDPISGHTALYWYRQSLGQGLEFLIYFQGNSAPDKSGLPSDRFSAERTGGSVSTLTIQRTQQEDSAVYLCASSLGRQGSFIYEQYFGPGTRLTVT.

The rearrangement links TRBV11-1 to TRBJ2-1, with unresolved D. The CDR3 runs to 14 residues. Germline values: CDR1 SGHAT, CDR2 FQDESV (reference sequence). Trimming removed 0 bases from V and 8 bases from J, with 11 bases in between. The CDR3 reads CASSLAGHLHEQFF. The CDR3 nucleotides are TGTGCCAGCAGCTTAGCGGGTCATCTACATGAGCAGTTCTTC.

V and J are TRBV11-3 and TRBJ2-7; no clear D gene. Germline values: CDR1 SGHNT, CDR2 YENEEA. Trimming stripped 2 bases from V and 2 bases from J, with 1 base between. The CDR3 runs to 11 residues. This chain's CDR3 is CASSLTYEQYF. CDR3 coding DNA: TGTGCCAGCAGCTTAACCTACGAGCAGTACTTC.

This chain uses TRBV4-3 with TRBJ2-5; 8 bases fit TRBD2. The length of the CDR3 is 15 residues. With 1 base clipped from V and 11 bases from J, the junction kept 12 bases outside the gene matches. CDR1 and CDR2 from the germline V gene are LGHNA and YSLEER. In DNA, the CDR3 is TGCGCCAGCAGCCAAGCCCTTAGCGGGGACCGAGGGCAGTACTTC. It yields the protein CASSQALSGDRGQYF.